The 14 T cell receptor beta chains below all came from one sample that was sequenced in a study of blood T cells in healthy people across ages. Together with a sample-barcoded 5' primer, a J-beta primer mix was included in a second PCR lasting about 6 to 11 cycles. MiXCR, run by TCRdb on the 5' RACE reads, gives a single entry per CDR3 protein. Among more than 900,000 distinct CDR3 sequences listed, about 23% were seen once. A further study also used this sample, focusing on T cells of mothers and their children.

The sequenced sample was blood. These receptors were obtained from a girl aged 2-10 years in good health.

V usage is TRBV20-1 and J usage is TRBJ2-4; TRBD2 matches 7 bases. Germline trimming cut 5 bases from V and 3 bases from J; bases unmatched to any gene: 10. This CDR3 has 15 amino acids. Germline CDR1 is DFQATT and CDR2 is SNEGSKA (reference sequence). CDR3 sequence (DNA): TGCAGTGCTCGACCGGCCCGGGGGGACAAAAACATTCAGTACTTC. As protein: CSARPARGDKNIQYF.

The chain couples TRBV13 to TRBJ2-5, with 10 bases lining up with TRBD2. The DNA end is more similar to TRBJ2-1, so the J call may be wrong. This CDR3 contains 15 residues. CDR1 and CDR2 from the germline V gene are PRHDT and FYEKMQ (reference sequence). The CDR3 nucleotides read TGTGCCAGCAGCTTACCTAGCGGGGGCTTCAATGAGCAGTTCTTC. Translation: CASSLPSGGFNEQFF.

This clonotype was found a few times. The V and J genes are TRBV7-8 and TRBJ2-2; D perhaps matches TRBD1 (6 bases). There are 16 residues in the CDR3. V was pared by 5 bases and J by 2 bases, with 15 bases between. Germline CDR1 and CDR2: SGHVS and FQNEAQ. CDR3 residues: CASSTTGWINTGELFF. In DNA, the CDR3 is TGTGCCAGCAGCACTACAGGGTGGATCAACACCGGGGAGCTGTTTTTT.

This clonotype was picked up a small number of times. The genes are TRBV28 and TRBJ2-1; D unclear. The CDR3 sequence is 14 residues long. The germline V and J ends were trimmed by 3 bases and 0 bases, with 6 bases remaining between them. Per germline, CDR1 MDHEN and CDR2 SYDVKM. CDR3 loop: CASSFRTSYNEQFF. The DNA of the CDR3 is TGTGCCAGCAGTTTTAGGACCTCCTACAATGAGCAGTTCTTC.

This sequence joins TRBV18 and TRBJ1-1; D gene uncertain. Germline values: CDR1 KGHSH, CDR2 LQKENI. Trimming cost V 3 bases and J 0 bases, with 11 bases left between them. The CDR3 contains 15 residues. CDR3 protein: CASSPSSQVNTEAFF. CDR3 sequence (DNA): TGTGCCAGCTCACCTTCTTCCCAGGTGAACACTGAAGCTTTCTTT.

This clonotype was observed a handful of times. The V and J genes are TRBV4-2 and TRBJ1-1, with D unclear. The CDR3 length is 14 residues. Germline V gives CDR1 LGHNA, CDR2 YNFKEQ. V was clipped by 4 bases and J by 5 bases, with 14 bases between them. In nucleotides, the CDR3 is TGTGCCAGCAGCCTTACGGGAAGGGAGACTGAAGCTTTCTTT. It codes for CASSLTGRETEAFF.

V gene TRBV20-1 combines with J gene TRBJ1-2; the D gene is possibly TRBD1 (5 bases). V was shortened by 7 bases and J by 0 bases, with 18 bases between the two germline ends. CDR3 size: 15 residues. CDR1 and CDR2 from the germline V gene are DFQATT and SNEGSKA (reference sequence). The CDR3 is CSVMWVGDPNYGYTF. Here the CDR3 DNA reads TGCAGTGTCATGTGGGTGGGGGACCCTAACTATGGCTACACCTTC.

This clonotype was recorded a few times. The chain has TRBV6-1 and TRBJ2-4, with 11 bases that match TRBD2. The CDR3 covers 17 residues. V lost 7 bases to trimming and J lost 7 bases; unmatched junction nucleotides: 15. In germline, CDR1 is MNHNS, CDR2 SASEGT. The CDR3 is CASTKLTSGSGENIQYF. DNA of the CDR3: TGTGCCAGCACTAAACTAACTAGCGGGAGTGGAGAGAACATTCAGTACTTC.

This clonotype was detected a few times. The rearrangement links TRBV20-1 to TRBJ1-4; no clear D. Germline V gives CDR1 DFQATT, CDR2 SNEGSKA (reference sequence). V lost 4 bases, J lost 1 base, and 7 bases lay in between. This CDR3 contains 13 residues. This CDR3 reads CSATGETNEKLFF. In nucleotides, the CDR3 is TGCAGTGCTACTGGAGAAACTAATGAAAAACTGTTTTTT.

This clonotype turned up a few times. V usage is TRBV10-3 and J usage is TRBJ2-5; D might be TRBD2 (5 bases). The DNA matches TRBJ2-7 better at its end, which makes the J call doubtful. This CDR3 region has 12 residues. Per the germline V gene, CDR1 is ENHRY and CDR2 is SYGVKD. CDR3 nucleotides: TGTGCCGCGAGCTCCCGGGGTTACGAGCAGTACTTC. Residues: CAASSRGYEQYF.

The table lists this clonotype with a count of one. The chain is built from TRBV10-3 and TRBJ1-5; TRBD1 might be the D (6 bases). V gave up 3 bases and J gave up 6 bases, with 15 bases separating them. Germline V lookup: CDR1 ENHRY, CDR2 SYGVKD. The CDR3 is 15 residues long. CDR3 protein: CAISDRGAPGQPQHF. CDR3 sequence (DNA): TGTGCCATCAGTGATCGGGGGGCGCCCGGTCAGCCCCAGCATTTT.

This clonotype occurred a few times. V gene TRBV5-1 combines with J gene TRBJ2-7; D ambiguous. The CDR3 length is 13 residues. The V end lost 5 bases, the J end lost 0 bases, and 9 bases lay between the germline ends. Germline lookup yields CDR1 SGHRS and CDR2 YFSETQ. In DNA, the CDR3 is TGCGCCAGCAGTTCAGAACTCTCCTACGAGCAGTACTTC. Amino acids: CASSSELSYEQYF.

The chain carries TRBV20-1 and TRBJ1-1, with 8 bases matching TRBD1. Unmatched junction bases numbered 10, after V lost 8 bases and J lost 2 bases. This CDR3 region has 14 residues. CDR1 is DFQATT and CDR2 is SNEGSKA in the germline V gene (reference sequence). CDR3 nucleotides: TGCAGTACCGACAGGGGAGTTTCAAACACTGAAGCTTTCTTT. Protein product: CSTDRGVSNTEAFF.

The chain joins TRBV4-1 to TRBJ2-4; D gene unclear. Per germline, CDR1 MGHRA and CDR2 YSYEKL. V was clipped by 1 base and J by 1 base, with 17 bases between them. This CDR3 comprises 18 residues. CDR3 in DNA: TGCGCCAGCAGCCAAGGTCCCCAGACATCGTTGGCCAAAAACATTCAGTACTTC. It is translated as CASSQGPQTSLAKNIQYF.